This T cell receptor (beta chain) is from a study of blood T cells in healthy people across ages. Remarks on this clonotype: Since a much larger clone is just one base distant, this may be a read error.

Together with a sample-barcoded 5' primer, a J-beta primer mix was included in a second PCR lasting roughly 6 to 12 cycles. TCRdb independently ran MiXCR on the 5' RACE reads; one entry per CDR3 protein. The sample has 800,000 to 950,000 distinct CDR3 sequences; about 29% are singletons. In addition, the sample was reused for a study of T cells of mothers and their children.

This receptor was identified in a woman between 35 and 50 years old in good health. Sequenced material: blood.

The CDR3 sequence is CASSFGTGFGCTF. For the CDR3, the DNA is TGCGCCAGCAGCTTCGGGACAGGGTTTGGCTGCACCTTC. The chain couples TRBV5-1 to TRBJ1-2; 9 nucleotides agree with TRBD1. Per the germline V gene, CDR1 is SGHRS and CDR2 is YFSETQ. The CDR3 extends over 13 amino acids. The complete variable domain, with remaining parts taken from reference TRBV5-1 and TRBJ1-2, reads KAGVTQTPRYLIKTRGQQVTLSCSPISGHRSVSWYQQTPGQGLQFLFEYFSETQRNKGNFPGRFSGRQFSNSRSEMNVSTLELGDSALYLCASSFGTGFGCTFGSGTRLTVV.